This paragraph reports one T cell receptor (beta chain). Its antigen is currently not known. A junction end diverges from the germline sequence, so it may reflect a read error. The sample's time point, from its label and the paper: blood at routine non-recurrence follow-up after resection. Without any cell sorting, TCR sequencing was performed on whole RNA extracted either from tumor and nontumor lung tissue or from cryopreserved PBMC samples. A patient was chosen for TCR sequencing only when enough RNA was available from at least two tumor regions. Library preparation was by 5' RACE. Sequenced using a NextSeq 500. The TCR library protocol attached a unique molecular identifier to each TCR cDNA molecule to allow correction of PCR and sequencing errors. Processing in the source paper ran as follows. TCR identification, UMI-based error correction and CDR3 extraction were performed with Decombinator tools. TCRs above a frequency of 2 per 1,000, corresponding to the top 1% of the tumor frequency distribution, were defined as expanded. Renyi diversity was computed with the R vegan package after each repertoire had been subsampled 100 times to 5,000 TCRs. CDR3 similarity networks were built from amino acid triplet string-kernel similarity, with CDR3s being connected when pairwise similarity was above 0.82. Through fastp at Q25 and MiXCR, TCRdb rebuilt clones from the public reads, retaining in-frame beta chains. Every CDR3 protein is listed once, alongside the most common genes and DNA of its rows. The V and J calls, along with clone size, are taken from TCRdb and not from the paper's own processing. This sample holds around 10,000 distinct CDR3 sequences; about 20% were observed only once. The ten largest make up around 43% of the sample.

Sequences MNHEY (CDR1) and SVGAGI (CDR2) are obtained from the germline V gene. Including the terminal cysteine and phenylalanine, the CDR3 comprises 13 residues. The kept DNA is CDR3 alone, 39 bases in frame from the first base. These data belong to a study of spatial heterogeneity in lung cancer (dated by TCRdb to the late 2010s). In the study overall: The donors were 72 patients from the lung TRACERx cohort who had early-stage, untreated non-small cell lung cancer. Beta-chain transcripts were consistently detected in greater numbers than alpha-chain transcripts, which likely reflected higher beta-chain transcript abundance. Follow-up PBMC samples were sequenced whenever available, and the median time to follow-up was 2 to 3 years after resection. At surgery, both alpha and beta chains were TCR-sequenced in approximately 210 tumor regions, 63 to 65 matched nontumor lung samples and just over 55 PBMC samples. TCR alpha and beta repertoires were quantitatively compared across multiple tumor regions, matched nontumor lung and blood in non-small cell lung cancer. In the raw uncorrected reads, each unique combination of TCR and UMI appeared on average more than ten times. The study linked features of the TCR repertoire to counts of nonsynonymous mutations, which were determined by whole-exome sequencing of tumor tissue. Overall study outcomes, separate from this receptor: Ubiquitous expanded tumor TCRs were detected in blood more often at tumor resection than at routine follow-up. Only 14 to 15 patients were included in comparisons of baseline and follow-up blood repertoires. Additional single-cell paired TCR alpha and beta sequencing was considered necessary to confirm, at a functional level, the hypothesis that regional TCRs recognize regional mutations.

The clonotype was recovered from a male donor with early-stage non-small cell lung cancer. This material consisted of PBMCs, taken at follow-up. The chain links TRBV6-5 with TRBJ1-1; the D gene remains uncertain. The encoded CDR3 is CASSYSMGTEAFF. DNA sequence: TGTGCCAGCAGCTACTCGATGGGGACTGAAGCTTTCTTT.